Here is one TCR beta chain with its context. Its matching antigen is unknown. Measured with immunoSEQ multiplex PCR; TCRdb has only the in-frame clones, and not every one. The table records a few thousand clones, 35% to 45% of them present only once. The data originate from a study of T cell clones after liver transplantation. As for the study in general: Liver transplant recipients had immunosuppression withdrawal attempted within 2 years. TCRbeta sequencing after a pre-transplant mixed lymphocyte reaction identified graft-donor-reactive clones, later tracked in post-transplant blood.

Sequencing of dividing CFSE-low cells from the MLR defined alloreactive TCRbeta sequences. Pre-transplant recipient cells responded to graft donor PBMCs, splenocytes, lymph-node cells, or third-party PBMCs. Broader study findings: Conclusions were preliminary, with small, heterogeneous patient groups.

CDR1 is SEHNR and CDR2 is FQNEAQ in the germline V gene (reference sequence). The CDR3 totals 14 residues. V gave up 3 bases and J gave up 1 base, with 7 bases separating them. This TCR derives from a human patient who received a liver transplant. Some T cells may be provided by the graft donor. The V and J genes are TRBV7-9 and TRBJ1-3; no firm D call. Sample: CD4+ T cells from cultured PBMCs. The CDR3 coding sequence is TGTGCCAGCAGCTTCGGGCCGTCTGGAAACACCATATATTTT. It encodes CASSFGPSGNTIYF.